Listed here are 15 T cell receptor beta chains from one sample, sequenced in a study of blood T cells in healthy people across ages. Combining a sample-barcoded 5' primer with a J-beta primer mix, a second PCR ran for roughly 7 to 11 cycles. Each CDR3 protein gets one entry after TCRdb re-called the 5' RACE reads with MiXCR. The table has around 280,000 distinct CDR3 sequences, 25% to 30% seen once. The sequenced sample was blood. All receptors come from a woman in her 70s in good health.

The rearrangement links TRBV12-3 or TRBV12-4 to TRBJ2-7; D not resolved. The CDR3 is made up of 13 amino acids. The V gene lost 4 bases and the J gene lost 7 bases, with 14 bases spanning the gap. CDR3 sequence: CASSYLNEAEQYF. The CDR3 nucleotides are TGTGCCAGCAGTTACCTTAATGAGGCTGAGCAGTACTTC.

This clonotype appeared a few times. A read error may explain this, as a much larger clone is one base away. The chain uses TRBV12-3 or TRBV12-4 and TRBJ2-1, with D perhaps matching TRBD1 (6 bases). The CDR3 contains 13 residues. V lost 6 bases to trimming and J lost 2 bases, with 8 bases between them. CDR3 coding DNA: TGTGCCAGCAGCCGGGACACCTACAATGAGCAGTTCTTC. It yields the protein CASSRDTYNEQFF.

This clonotype was detected only a few times. V and J are TRBV5-1 and TRBJ2-3; D is ambiguous. CDR1 and CDR2 from the germline V gene are SGHRS and YFSETQ. The V and J ends lost 2 bases and 1 base respectively, with 11 bases between them. There are 15 residues in the CDR3. Written as DNA, the CDR3 is TGCGCCAGCAGCTTAGATACGCAACGCACAGATACGCAGTATTTT. Amino acid sequence: CASSLDTQRTDTQYF.

V gene TRBV6-2 or TRBV6-3 combines with J gene TRBJ2-5; D gene ambiguous. The CDR3 loop spans 15 amino acids. V was cut by 2 bases and J by 2 bases, with 12 bases left in between. Germline V gives CDR1 MNHEY, CDR2 SVGEGT. The CDR3 here is CASSYPLRSQETQYF. CDR3 DNA: TGTGCCAGCAGTTACCCGTTGAGGAGTCAAGAGACCCAGTACTTC.

This clonotype was found a few times. V gene TRBV2 combines with J gene TRBJ2-5; possible D gene TRBD2, 6 bases. The V end was cut by 5 bases, the J end by 5 bases, with 18 bases between. The CDR3 sequence is 15 residues long. Germline assignment: CDR1 SNHLY and CDR2 FYNNEI. DNA for the CDR3: TGTGCCAGCAGTCTCTATTTAAGGGGAGGTGAGACCCAGTACTTC. Protein: CASSLYLRGGETQYF. Looking up the rest from reference TRBV2 and TRBJ2-5 gives the full variable domain: EPEVTQTPSHQVTQMGQEVILRCVPISNHLYFYWYRQILGQKVEFLVSFYNNEISEKSEIFDDQFSVERPDGSNFTLKIRSTKLEDSAMYFCASSLYLRGGETQYFGPGTRLLVL.

This clonotype has only a few counts. A read error is possible here, since a much larger clone lies one base away. J is TRBJ1-2 and V is TRBV6-2 or TRBV6-3; 12 nucleotides align to TRBD1. The CDR3 runs 15 residues. CDR1 is MNHEY, CDR2 SVGEGT, per germline. The CDR3 is CASSYGTGGIYGCTF. CDR3 sequence (DNA): TGTGCCAGCAGTTATGGGACAGGGGGCATCTATGGCTGCACCTTC.

At least ten counts were recorded for this clonotype. This sequence joins TRBV20-1 and TRBJ1-1; D ambiguous. V lost 3 bases to trimming and J lost 0 bases, with 8 bases between them. The CDR3 extends over 13 amino acids. CDR1 DFQATT and CDR2 SNEGSKA come from the germline V gene (reference sequence). CDR3 region: CSASEYMNTEAFF. The CDR3 DNA reads TGCAGTGCTAGCGAATACATGAACACTGAAGCTTTCTTT.

This clonotype has just a few counts. The chain has TRBV12-3 or TRBV12-4 and TRBJ1-6; no firm D call. Trimming removed 2 bases at V and 10 bases at J, with 9 bases between. The CDR3 sequence is 13 residues long. CDR3 in DNA: TGTGCCAGCAGTTTAAACGGTGAATCACCCCTCCACTTT. Translating it yields CASSLNGESPLHF.

Ten or more counts support this clonotype. This chain joins TRBV14 and TRBJ2-5; D is tentatively TRBD1 or TRBD2 (5 bases each). The CDR3 has 16 residues. Looked up from germline, CDR1 is SGHDN and CDR2 is FVKESK. Trimming stripped 2 bases from V and 0 bases from J, with 13 bases between. The CDR3 region is CASSQPLGAYQETQYF. The CDR3 nucleotides are TGTGCCAGCAGCCAACCCCTCGGGGCCTACCAAGAGACCCAGTACTTC.

A few counts support this clonotype. The rearrangement uses TRBV29-1 and TRBJ2-5, with 8 bases fitting TRBD2. V lost 6 bases and J lost 9; bases outside the gene matches: 9. This CDR3 has 12 residues. CDR1 SQVTM and CDR2 ANQGSEA come from the germline V gene. CDR3 region: CSVRRGGEAQYF. CDR3 coding DNA: TGCAGCGTGCGTCGGGGGGGGGAGGCCCAGTACTTC.

The chain employs TRBV7-3 and TRBJ2-1; the match to TRBD2 covers 8 bases. Trimming took 5 bases from V and 8 from J; bases not matched to a gene: 11. Per germline, CDR1 SGHTA and CDR2 FQGTGA. The CDR3 consists of 15 residues. CDR3 in amino acids: CASSRRLTGGDEQFF. Written as DNA, the CDR3 is TGTGCCAGCAGCCGCCGGCTAACGGGAGGGGATGAGCAGTTCTTC.

This clonotype was counted a few times. V and J are TRBV10-2 and TRBJ2-5, with 9 bases matching TRBD2. The length of the CDR3 is 13 residues. Germline V gene data show CDR1 as WSHSY and CDR2 as SAAADI. The ends lost 10 bases at V and 3 bases at J; junction bases unmatched: 6. The CDR3 loop is CAIRLAVEETQYF. Here the CDR3 DNA reads TGCGCCATACGACTAGCGGTAGAAGAGACCCAGTACTTC.

Only a few counts were recorded for this clonotype. This rearrangement joins TRBV20-1 to TRBJ2-5; the match to TRBD2 covers 10 bases. The CDR3 runs to 17 residues. Germline loops: CDR1 DFQATT, CDR2 SNEGSKA (reference sequence). After removal of 0 bases from V and 5 bases from J, the junction contained 12 bases not matched to a gene. CDR3: CSARDPASGRVRETQYF. The CDR3 DNA follows: TGCAGTGCTAGAGATCCGGCTAGCGGGAGAGTCAGGGAGACCCAGTACTTC.

The table lists this clonotype with a few counts. This chain links TRBV12-5 with TRBJ2-7; D call uncertain. CDR1 is LGHNT and CDR2 is FRNRAP in the germline V gene. Trimming pared 1 base from V and 1 base from J, leaving 5 bases between. The CDR3 consists of 13 residues. CDR3: CASGLAPSYEQYF. Written as DNA, the CDR3 is TGTGCTAGTGGTTTGGCCCCGTCCTACGAGCAGTACTTC.

The gene calls are TRBV20-1 and TRBJ2-3; TRBD2 matches 7 bases. CDR3 length equals 16 residues. Germline V gene sequence: CDR1 DFQATT, CDR2 SNEGSKA (reference sequence). With V trimmed by 3 bases and J by 2 bases, 11 bases remained unmatched. CDR3 sequence reads: CSARGGTPTHTDTQYF. The CDR3 region has the DNA TGCAGTGCTAGGGGGGGGACTCCAACACACACAGATACGCAGTATTTT.